Listed below are T cell receptor beta chains from one sample, sequenced in a study of blood T cell repertoires in COVID-19. Clones were read by immunoSEQ multiplex PCR, and TCRdb kept only the in-frame ones, dropping some. The data hold fewer than 200,000 clones, with about 80% observed a single time. What was sequenced was peripheral blood. These receptors originate from a man aged 55 to 69 with acute or convalescent COVID-19. CDR3s include the opening cysteine and the closing phenylalanine or tryptophan. Each record gives: V gene, J gene, clone size, D gene, CDR3 protein, CDR3 DNA. A D gene is named only where the DNA matches it firmly. Expanded clones get a size class; other rows say once, few or many, or leave the size out.

V: TRBV29-1; J: TRBJ1-2; size: NA; D: NA; CDR3: CSALTGHHNYGYTF; DNA: TGCAGCGCCCTTACAGGGCACCATAACTATGGCTACACCTTC
V: TRBV7-9; J: TRBJ2-7; size: NA; D: TRBD2; CDR3: CASSPGTIYEQYF; DNA: TGTGCCAGCAGCCCCGGGACTATCTACGAGCAGTACTTC
V: TRBV19; J: TRBJ2-3; size: NA; D: NA; CDR3: CANYRVPDTQYF; DNA: TGTGCCAACTACCGGGTCCCAGATACGCAGTATTTT
V: TRBV7-2; J: TRBJ1-5; size: NA; D: NA; CDR3: CASSPGQYNQPQHF; DNA: TGTGCCAGCAGCCCCGGACAGTACAATCAGCCCCAGCATTTT
V: TRBV6-1; J: TRBJ1-2; size: once; D: TRBD1; CDR3: CASSDGGQGYGYTF; DNA: TGTGCCAGCAGTGATGGGGGACAGGGGTATGGCTACACCTTC
V: TRBV10-3; J: TRBJ2-1; size: NA; D: NA; CDR3: CAISEQISGNEQFF; DNA: TGTGCCATCAGTGAACAAATAAGTGGTAATGAGCAGTTCTTC
V: TRBV19; J: TRBJ1-1; size: NA; D: TRBD1; CDR3: CASNRGNTEAFF; DNA: TGTGCCAGTAACAGGGGGAACACTGAAGCTTTCTTT
V: TRBV19; J: TRBJ1-1; size: NA; D: NA; CDR3: CASSRHGEAFF; DNA: TGTGCCAGTAGTCGACACGGTGAAGCTTTCTTT
V: TRBV5-4; J: TRBJ1-6; size: NA; D: NA; CDR3: CASSFSILYRTPMDNSPLHF; DNA: TGTGCCAGCAGCTTTTCTATTTTGTACAGAACCCCTATGGATAATTCACCCCTCCACTTT
V: TRBV7-3; J: TRBJ2-1; size: NA; D: TRBD1; CDR3: CASSLRGQGAWDEQFF; DNA: TGTGCCAGCAGCTTAAGGGGGCAGGGGGCTTGGGATGAGCAGTTCTTC
V: TRBV5-1; J: TRBJ2-3; size: once; D: NA; CDR3: CASSPQGNTDTQYF; DNA: TGCGCCAGCAGCCCGCAGGGAAACACAGATACGCAGTATTTT
V: TRBV7-2; J: TRBJ1-5; size: NA; D: NA; CDR3: CASSLSSGGNQPQHF; DNA: TGTGCCAGCAGCTTAAGTAGCGGGGGCAATCAGCCCCAGCATTTT
V: TRBV5-1; J: TRBJ2-5; size: NA; D: NA; CDR3: CASSLVGQFGETQYF; DNA: TGCGCCAGCAGCTTGGTCGGACAGTTCGGAGAGACCCAGTACTTC
V: TRBV9; J: TRBJ1-1; size: NA; D: NA; CDR3: CASSRAAGDLTEAFF; DNA: TGTGCCAGCAGTCGTGCCGCGGGAGACCTCACTGAAGCTTTCTTT
V: TRBV10-3; J: TRBJ1-5; size: few; D: NA; CDR3: CAIRTGENQPQHF; DNA: TGTGCCATCAGAACAGGAGAAAATCAGCCCCAGCATTTT
V: TRBV6-5; J: TRBJ1-1; size: NA; D: NA; CDR3: CASSLGVSGAAFF; DNA: TGTGCCAGCAGTCTTGGGGTCTCAGGGGCCGCTTTCTTT
V: TRBV3-1/TRBV3-2; J: TRBJ1-5; size: NA; D: TRBD1; CDR3: CASSQATWTGSNQPQHF; DNA: TGTGCCAGCAGCCAAGCCACTTGGACAGGGAGCAATCAGCCCCAGCATTTT